This T cell receptor beta chain was captured by sequencing in a study of control samples from healthy donors and cancer patients. Method: immunoSEQ multiplex PCR; TCRdb's copy keeps in-frame clones and lacks some. The sample has 80,000 to 85,000 clones, around nine tenths seen once; the top ten hold approximately 5.1%. There are 13 residues in the CDR3. V gave up 8 bases and J gave up 3 bases, with 11 bases separating them. Germline V CDR1 and CDR2: MNHNY, SVGAGI (reference sequence). V usage is TRBV6-6 and J usage is TRBJ2-1; D may be TRBD1 or TRBD2 (5 bases each). This clonotype originated in a woman aged 45-65 years in good health. The sample comprised blood. The CDR3 DNA reads TGTGCCAGCGGGGGTCTGAGCTACAATGAGCAGTTCTTC. The encoded protein is CASGGLSYNEQFF.